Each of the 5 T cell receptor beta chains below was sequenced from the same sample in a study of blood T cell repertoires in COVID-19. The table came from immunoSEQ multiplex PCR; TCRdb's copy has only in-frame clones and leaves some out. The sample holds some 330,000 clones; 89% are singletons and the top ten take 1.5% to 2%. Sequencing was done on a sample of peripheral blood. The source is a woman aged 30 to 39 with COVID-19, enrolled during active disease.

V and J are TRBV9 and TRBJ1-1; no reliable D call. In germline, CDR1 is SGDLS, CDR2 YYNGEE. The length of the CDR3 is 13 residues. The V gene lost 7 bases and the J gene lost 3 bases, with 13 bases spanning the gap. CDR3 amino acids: CASRSESDTEAFF. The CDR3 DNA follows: TGTGCCAGCCGGAGCGAGTCCGACACTGAAGCTTTCTTT.

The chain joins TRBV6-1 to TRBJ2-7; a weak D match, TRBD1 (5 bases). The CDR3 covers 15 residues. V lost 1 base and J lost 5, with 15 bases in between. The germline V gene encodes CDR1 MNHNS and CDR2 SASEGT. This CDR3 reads CASSEGGPGFHEQYV. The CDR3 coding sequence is TGTGCCAGCAGTGAAGGGGGCCCAGGGTTCCACGAGCAGTACGTC.

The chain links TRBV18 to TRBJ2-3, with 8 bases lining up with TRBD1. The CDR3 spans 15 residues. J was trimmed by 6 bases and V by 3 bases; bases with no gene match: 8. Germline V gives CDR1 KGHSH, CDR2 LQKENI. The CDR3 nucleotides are TGTGCCAGCTCACCGTTACCAGGGGGCTGGGATACGCAGTATTTT. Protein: CASSPLPGGWDTQYF.

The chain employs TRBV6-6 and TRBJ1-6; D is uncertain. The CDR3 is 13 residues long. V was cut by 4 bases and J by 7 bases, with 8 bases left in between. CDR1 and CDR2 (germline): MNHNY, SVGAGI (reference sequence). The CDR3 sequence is CASSLRENSPLHF. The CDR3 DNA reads TGTGCCAGCAGTTTACGGGAGAATTCACCCCTCCACTTT.

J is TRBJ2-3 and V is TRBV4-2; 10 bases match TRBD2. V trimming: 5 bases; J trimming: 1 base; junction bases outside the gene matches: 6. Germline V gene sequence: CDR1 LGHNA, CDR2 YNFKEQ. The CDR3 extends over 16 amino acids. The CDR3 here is CASSKLGLAGTDTQYF. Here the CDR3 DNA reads TGTGCCAGCAGCAAACTAGGACTAGCGGGCACAGATACGCAGTATTTT.